A selection of T cell receptor beta chains follows, all from one sample in a study of blood T cell repertoires in COVID-19. Generated by immunoSEQ multiplex PCR, the TCRdb table keeps only in-frame clones and is missing some. This table holds approximately 97,000 clones, approximately 85% found once. Input material: peripheral blood. The receptors originated from a middle-aged man with active or convalescent COVID-19. Both conserved end residues are part of each CDR3. Each record gives: CDR3 DNA, CDR3 protein, J gene, clone size, V gene, D gene. A D gene is named only where the DNA matches it firmly. Clone size, where shown, is once, few, many, or a class for clones that have expanded.

CDR3nt: TGTGCCAGTAGTTTGGGGGGGTCCTTTCTACGGGAGACCCAGTACTTC
CDR3aa: CASSLGGSFLRETQYF
j_gene: TRBJ2-5
abundance: NA
v_gene: TRBV19
d_gene: TRBD2

CDR3nt: TGTGCCAGCAGTGAATACACCGAGACCCAGTACTTC
CDR3aa: CASSEYTETQYF
j_gene: TRBJ2-5
abundance: NA
v_gene: TRBV6-1
d_gene: NA

CDR3nt: TGTGCCTGGAGTAACCAGCGGGGGACCCGGTACAATGAGCAGTTCTTC
CDR3aa: CAWSNQRGTRYNEQFF
j_gene: TRBJ2-1
abundance: NA
v_gene: TRBV30
d_gene: TRBD2

CDR3nt: TGTGCCAGCAGCTTAGGGGACAGGGGGTTATCTGGGGCCAACGTCCTGACTTTC
CDR3aa: CASSLGDRGLSGANVLTF
j_gene: TRBJ2-6
abundance: NA
v_gene: TRBV7-3
d_gene: TRBD1

CDR3nt: TGTGCCAGCAGCTTAGCGTGGGCCCTGAACACTGAAGCTTTCTTT
CDR3aa: CASSLAWALNTEAFF
j_gene: TRBJ1-1
abundance: few
v_gene: TRBV7-2
d_gene: NA

CDR3nt: TGTGCCAGCAGTTCTCCGGGGGTTGGCTACACCTTC
CDR3aa: CASSSPGVGYTF
j_gene: TRBJ1-2
abundance: NA
v_gene: TRBV6-6
d_gene: NA

CDR3nt: TGTGCCAGCAGCGCACAACAAGGAGTCTATGGCTACACCTTC
CDR3aa: CASSAQQGVYGYTF
j_gene: TRBJ1-2
abundance: NA
v_gene: TRBV2
d_gene: NA

CDR3nt: TGTGCCAGCAGGCGGACAGGGGGCGCAGGGCAGCCCCAGCATTTT
CDR3aa: CASRRTGGAGQPQHF
j_gene: TRBJ1-5
abundance: NA
v_gene: TRBV6-5
d_gene: TRBD1

CDR3nt: TGTGCCAGTAGTATTTGGCCTTCCTCTGGAAACACCATATATTTT
CDR3aa: CASSIWPSSGNTIYF
j_gene: TRBJ1-3
abundance: few
v_gene: TRBV19
d_gene: NA

CDR3nt: TGTGCCAGCAGCCAAGATGGGGCCAACTCCTACAATGAGCAGTTCTTC
CDR3aa: CASSQDGANSYNEQFF
j_gene: TRBJ2-1
abundance: NA
v_gene: TRBV4-2
d_gene: NA

CDR3nt: TGTGCCAGTAGTATGCCAGGGGGCGCCAACTATGGCTACACCTTC
CDR3aa: CASSMPGGANYGYTF
j_gene: TRBJ1-2
abundance: NA
v_gene: TRBV19
d_gene: TRBD1

CDR3nt: TGCAGCGTTCAACCAGGAGATACGCAGTATTTT
CDR3aa: CSVQPGDTQYF
j_gene: TRBJ2-3
abundance: NA
v_gene: TRBV29-1
d_gene: NA

CDR3nt: TGCGCCAGCAGCCAAGTGAGGCAGGGAGGGAACTATGGCTACACCTTC
CDR3aa: CASSQVRQGGNYGYTF
j_gene: TRBJ1-2
abundance: NA
v_gene: TRBV4-3
d_gene: NA